The clone carrying this T cell receptor beta chain has a count of ten or more. Its antigen remains unidentified. Time point of the sample: patch test 2, 6 weeks after DPC sensitization. Described treatment: therapeutic diphenylcyclopropenone sensitization with weekly scalp DPC. Every patch test was put on after a blood sample was taken. TCRdb re-analysed the RACE reads in MiXCR, keeping a single row per CDR3 protein. The table includes roughly 150,000 distinct CDR3 sequences, approximately 12% detected once. V was cut by 1 base and J by 5 bases, with 11 bases left in between. The CDR3 is 14 amino acids. From germline, CDR1 is MDHEN and CDR2 SYDVKM. The source of the sample is a study of human T cells and chemical hapten exposure. Whole-study findings and limits: Donors' alopecia may make their immune response differ from healthy people's.

Sequenced material: whole blood, taken in connection with sensitization to the hapten diphenylcyclopropenone (DPC). V and J are TRBV28 and TRBJ1-1, with D perhaps TRBD1 (5 bases). This TCR was recovered from a woman in her forties or fifties with alopecia areata. Some clones in this sample may be carry-over from other donors' samples. The chain's CDR3 is CASSLLGVRTEAFF. The CDR3 DNA reads TGTGCCAGCAGTTTATTGGGGGTTAGGACTGAAGCTTTCTTT. Variable domain in full (rest from reference TRBV28 and TRBJ1-1): DVKVTQSSRYLVKRTGEKVFLECVQDMDHENMFWYRQDPGLGLRLIYFSYDVKMKEKGDIPEGYSVSREKKERFSLILESASTNQTSMYLCASSLLGVRTEAFFGQGTRLTVV.